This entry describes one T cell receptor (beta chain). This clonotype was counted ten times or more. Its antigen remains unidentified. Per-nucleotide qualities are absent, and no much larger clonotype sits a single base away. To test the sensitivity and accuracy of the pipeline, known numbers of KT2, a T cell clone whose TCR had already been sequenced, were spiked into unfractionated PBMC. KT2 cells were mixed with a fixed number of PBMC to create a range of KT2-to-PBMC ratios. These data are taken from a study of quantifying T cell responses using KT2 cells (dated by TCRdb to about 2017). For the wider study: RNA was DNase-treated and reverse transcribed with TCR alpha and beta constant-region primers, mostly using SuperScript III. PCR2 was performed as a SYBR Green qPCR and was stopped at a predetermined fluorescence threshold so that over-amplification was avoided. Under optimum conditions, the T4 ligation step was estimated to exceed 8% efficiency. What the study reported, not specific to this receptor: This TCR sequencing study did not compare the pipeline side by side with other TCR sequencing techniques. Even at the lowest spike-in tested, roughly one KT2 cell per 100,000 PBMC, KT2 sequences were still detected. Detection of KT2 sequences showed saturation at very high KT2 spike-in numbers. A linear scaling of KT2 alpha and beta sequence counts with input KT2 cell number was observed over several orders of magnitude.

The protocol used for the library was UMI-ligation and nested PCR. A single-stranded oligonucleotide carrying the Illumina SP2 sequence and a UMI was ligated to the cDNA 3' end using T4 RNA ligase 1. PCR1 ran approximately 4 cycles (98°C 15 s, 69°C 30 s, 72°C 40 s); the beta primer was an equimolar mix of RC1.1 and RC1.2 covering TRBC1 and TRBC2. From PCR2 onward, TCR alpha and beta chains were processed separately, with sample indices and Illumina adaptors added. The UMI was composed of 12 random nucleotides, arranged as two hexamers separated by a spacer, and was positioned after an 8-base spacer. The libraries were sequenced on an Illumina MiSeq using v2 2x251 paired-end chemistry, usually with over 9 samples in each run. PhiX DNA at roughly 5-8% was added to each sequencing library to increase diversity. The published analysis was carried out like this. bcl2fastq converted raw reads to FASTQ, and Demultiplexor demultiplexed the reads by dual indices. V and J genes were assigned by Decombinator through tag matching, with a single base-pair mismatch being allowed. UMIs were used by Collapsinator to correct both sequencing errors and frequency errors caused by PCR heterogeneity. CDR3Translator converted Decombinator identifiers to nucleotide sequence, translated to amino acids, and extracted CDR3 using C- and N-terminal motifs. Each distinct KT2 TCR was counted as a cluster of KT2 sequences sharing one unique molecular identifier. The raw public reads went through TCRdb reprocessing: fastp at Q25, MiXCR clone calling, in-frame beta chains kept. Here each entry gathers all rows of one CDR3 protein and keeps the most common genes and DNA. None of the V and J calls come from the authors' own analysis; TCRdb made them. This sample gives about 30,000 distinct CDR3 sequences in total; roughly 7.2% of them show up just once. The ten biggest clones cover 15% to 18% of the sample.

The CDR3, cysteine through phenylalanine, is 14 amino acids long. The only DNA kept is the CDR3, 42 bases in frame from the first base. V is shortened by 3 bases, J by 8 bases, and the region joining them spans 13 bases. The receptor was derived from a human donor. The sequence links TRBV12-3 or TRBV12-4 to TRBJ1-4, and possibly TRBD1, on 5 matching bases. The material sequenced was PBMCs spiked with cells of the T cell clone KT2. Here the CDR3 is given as CASSFGAGLEKLFF. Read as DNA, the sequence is TGTGCCAGCAGTTTTGGGGCAGGGCTCGAAAAACTGTTTTTT.